The next 20 T cell receptor beta chains were all read from a single sample in a study of CD8+CD57+ T cells in acquired aplastic anemia. Genomic DNA, serving as template, underwent TCR beta VDJ and CDR3 profiling. TCRdb fed the reads into MiXCR, producing one record per CDR3 protein. The sample shows roughly 170,000 distinct CDR3 sequences, 55% to 80% of them seen only once. The specimen was sorted CD4+, CD8+, or CD8+CD57+ T cells (not recorded which) from PBMCs. All receptors come from a human donor in good health.

V usage is TRBV19 and J usage is TRBJ2-1, with 8 bases identical to TRBD2. The length of the CDR3 is 14 residues. Germline V gene sequence: CDR1 LNHDA, CDR2 SQIVND (reference sequence). V lost 3 bases to trimming and J lost 8 bases; unmatched junction nucleotides: 6. The CDR3 sequence: CASSIAREAYEQFF. CDR3 DNA sequence: TGTGCCAGTAGTATCGCGCGGGAGGCCTATGAGCAGTTCTTC.

This chain uses TRBV7-8 with TRBJ1-2; perhaps TRBD1 as D (6 bases). The CDR3 totals 14 residues. Trimming stripped 3 bases from V and 4 bases from J, with 12 bases between. Germline CDR1 is SGHVS and CDR2 is FQNEAQ. CDR3 nucleotides: TGTGCCAGCAGCTTGGGGGCTACCGGCTATGGCTACACCTTC. Encoded protein: CASSLGATGYGYTF.

This clonotype was detected only a few times. The CDR3 DNA is TGTGCCATCAGTGATTTAAAGGACTCAAGCTATGGCTACACCTTC. Translated: CAISDLKDSSYGYTF. V gene TRBV10-3 combines with J gene TRBJ1-2; D is ambiguous. This CDR3 region has 15 residues. CDR1 ENHRY and CDR2 SYGVKD come from the germline V gene. Trimming stripped 3 bases from V and 4 bases from J, with 15 bases between.

As regards this clonotype: This could be a read error, since a much larger clone is one nucleotide away. The CDR3 does not close with the conserved phenylalanine or tryptophan, likely indicating a read error. The rearrangement joins TRBV20-1 to TRBJ2-7, with D possibly matching TRBD1 (5 bases). The CDR3 contains 11 residues. CDR1 and CDR2 from the germline V gene are DFQATT and SNEGSKA (reference sequence). Trimming pared 6 bases from V and 4 bases from J, leaving 10 bases between. CDR3 nucleotide sequence: TGCAGTGCAAATCAGGGATACGAGCAGTACCTC. The encoded protein is CSANQGYEQYL.

This clonotype was picked up one time. This rearrangement joins TRBV7-2 to TRBJ2-1; D is ambiguous. V shed 4 bases and J shed 7 bases, with 11 bases lying between them. This CDR3 is built from 13 residues. Germline V lookup: CDR1 SGHTA, CDR2 FQGNSA. The chain's CDR3 is CASSWQAENEQFF. DNA of the CDR3: TGTGCCAGCAGCTGGCAGGCCGAAAATGAGCAGTTCTTC. The full variable domain, rest sourced from reference TRBV7-2 and TRBJ2-1, is GAGVSQSPSNKVTEKGKDVELRCDPISGHTALYWYRQSLGQGLEFLIYFQGNSAPDKSGLPSDRFSAERTGGSVSTLTIQRTQQEDSAVYLCASSWQAENEQFFGPGTRLTVL.

This clonotype was counted once. The V call is TRBV7-8, the J call TRBJ2-5; 9 bases map to TRBD1. V lost 4 bases to trimming and J lost 5 bases; unmatched junction nucleotides: 11. CDR1 and CDR2 from the germline V gene are SGHVS and FQNEAQ. The CDR3 length is 16 residues. CDR3: CASSSRGTGQGETQYF. In DNA form, the CDR3 reads TGTGCCAGCAGCTCCAGAGGGACAGGGCAGGGTGAGACCCAGTACTTC.

V usage is TRBV24-1 and J usage is TRBJ1-1, with TRBD1 identical over 10 bases. The CDR3 is made up of 15 amino acids. Per germline, CDR1 KGHDR and CDR2 SFDVKD. After removal of 8 bases from V and 2 bases from J, the junction contained 7 bases not matched to a gene. The CDR3, as DNA: TGTGCCACCAATTCCGGGACAGGGGTAAACACTGAAGCTTTCTTT. It codes for CATNSGTGVNTEAFF.

The chain links TRBV25-1 to TRBJ1-2, with TRBD1 as a possible D gene (6 bases). V lost 1 base and J 3 bases, leaving 12 bases between the germline ends. The CDR3 contains 15 residues. CDR1 is MGHDK, CDR2 SYGVNS, per germline. The CDR3 sequence: CASSESGGRYYGYTF. CDR3 sequence (DNA): TGTGCCAGCAGTGAATCGGGGGGGCGCTACTATGGCTACACCTTC.

The chain employs TRBV7-9 and TRBJ1-6; D remains unclear. CDR1 is SEHNR, CDR2 FQNEAQ, per germline (reference sequence). The CDR3 consists of 15 residues. Trimming removed 4 bases at V and 6 bases at J, with 13 bases between. The CDR3 is CASSSNLGVNSPLHF. CDR3 DNA sequence: TGTGCCAGCAGCTCCAACTTGGGAGTTAATTCACCCCTCCACTTT.

The chain combines TRBV20-1 with TRBJ1-2; no firm D call. The V gene lost 3 bases and the J gene lost 3 bases, with 11 bases spanning the gap. The length of the CDR3 is 13 residues. CDR1 is DFQATT and CDR2 is SNEGSKA in the germline V gene (reference sequence). CDR3 in DNA: TGCAGTGCTAGGGAGGCTTCCCACTATGGCTACACCTTC. Translating it yields CSAREASHYGYTF.

CDR3 coding DNA: TGTGCCAGCAGCTTAGCTGGGTTTGGCACTGAAGCTTTCTTT. Its protein product is CASSLAGFGTEAFF. This chain uses TRBV7-9 with TRBJ1-1; no reliable D call. CDR3 length equals 14 residues. V was trimmed by 0 bases and J by 4 bases, leaving 9 bases between them. The germline gives CDR1 SEHNR, CDR2 FQNEAQ (reference sequence).

This CDR3 reads CASSSSGYGYTF. CDR3 DNA: TGTGCCAGCAGTTCTTCAGGCTATGGCTACACCTTC. The chain joins TRBV12-3 or TRBV12-4 to TRBJ1-2; D gene uncertain. The CDR3 covers 12 residues. V shed 4 bases and J shed 4 bases, with 7 bases lying between them.

This chain uses TRBV11-2 with TRBJ1-2; a possible D gene is TRBD1 (5 bases). Trimming took 6 bases from V and 8 from J, leaving 16 bases between them. The CDR3 spans 13 residues. Germline V gene sequence: CDR1 SGHAT, CDR2 FQNNGV. The DNA for the CDR3 is TGTGCCAGCAGGCAGAGCAGGGAAGCGGGCTACACCTTC. Translating it yields CASRQSREAGYTF.

The rearrangement joins TRBV5-1 to TRBJ2-3; D is undetermined. The V end lost 2 bases, the J end lost 0 bases, and 7 bases lay between the germline ends. Germline V lookup: CDR1 SGHRS, CDR2 YFSETQ. CDR3 size: 14 residues. The CDR3 DNA sequence: TGCGCCAGCAGCTTTAGGATGAGCACAGATACGCAGTATTTT. Residues: CASSFRMSTDTQYF.

This clonotype was observed at least ten times. The rearrangement joins TRBV19 to TRBJ2-7, with D perhaps TRBD1 (6 bases). Germline-derived CDR1 and CDR2 are LNHDA and SQIVND (reference sequence). V lost 4 bases and J 1 base, leaving 14 bases between the germline ends. The CDR3 is 15 amino acids. CDR3: CASSSSTGQSYEQYF. The CDR3 region has the DNA TGTGCCAGTAGTAGCTCCACGGGACAATCCTACGAGCAGTACTTC. The entire variable domain, with the rest obtained from reference TRBV19 and TRBJ2-7, is as follows: DGGITQSPKYLFRKEGQNVTLSCEQNLNHDAMYWYRQDPGQGLRLIYYSQIVNDFQKGDIAEGYSVSREKKESFPLTVTSAQKNPTAFYLCASSSSTGQSYEQYFGPGTRLTVT.

This chain connects TRBV7-9 to TRBJ2-1; D possibly corresponds to TRBD1 (6 bases). Trimming removed 1 base at V and 1 base at J, with 11 bases between. CDR1 is SEHNR and CDR2 is FQNEAQ in the germline V gene (reference sequence). This CDR3 comprises 16 residues. CDR3 nucleotide sequence: TGTGCCAGCAGCTTAGGAGGCAGGGGATCCTACAATGAGCAGTTCTTC. This gives the protein CASSLGGRGSYNEQFF.

The chain couples TRBV7-9 to TRBJ2-7, with unresolved D. The CDR3 runs 15 residues. CDR1 and CDR2 from the germline V gene are SEHNR and FQNEAQ (reference sequence). V was pared by 0 bases and J by 0 bases, with 9 bases between. As DNA, the CDR3 is TGTGCCAGCAGCTTAGCTGGGCAGCACTCCTACGAGCAGTACTTC. It translates to CASSLAGQHSYEQYF.

This rearrangement joins TRBV20-1 to TRBJ2-5; D not certain. Deletions cut 6 bases from V and 3 bases from J, with 20 bases between. CDR3 size: 15 residues. Germline V gene data show CDR1 as DFQATT and CDR2 as SNEGSKA (reference sequence). For the CDR3, the DNA is TGCAGTGCGGCCCGAACATGGATGGGGAAAGAGACCCAGTACTTC. Translating it yields CSAARTWMGKETQYF.

The genes are TRBV10-3 and TRBJ2-7, with D possibly matching TRBD1 (6 bases). V was trimmed by 8 bases and J by 2 bases, leaving 13 bases between them. Per the germline V gene, CDR1 is ENHRY and CDR2 is SYGVKD. CDR3 size: 13 residues. This chain's CDR3 is CAIGNREAYEQYF. CDR3 DNA sequence: TGTGCCATCGGGAACAGGGAAGCCTACGAGCAGTACTTC.

The J gene is TRBJ2-7, the V gene TRBV7-9; D is possibly TRBD2 (7 bases). The germline gives CDR1 SEHNR, CDR2 FQNEAQ (reference sequence). The CDR3 is made up of 15 amino acids. V was shortened by 5 bases and J by 1 base, with 15 bases between the two germline ends. Here the CDR3 DNA reads TGTGCCAGCAGCATTGGCGGGGGCCGGTCCTACGAGCAGTACTTC. Protein sequence: CASSIGGGRSYEQYF. The whole variable domain, remainder taken from reference TRBV7-9 and TRBJ2-7, is DTGVSQNPRHKITKRGQNVTFRCDPISEHNRLYWYRQTLGQGPEFLTYFQNEAQLEKSRLLSDRFSAERPKGSFSTLEIQRTEQGDSAMYLCASSIGGGRSYEQYFGPGTRLTVT.